The text below deals with one T cell receptor (beta chain). Its antigen is not identified. Profiled with immunoSEQ multiplex PCR; TCRdb holds only in-frame clones, not every one. The table lists 20,000 or so clones, approximately 85% of them singletons. Allogeneic regulatory or mature dendritic cells were co-cultured for 4 to 6 days with CFSE-labeled sorted T cells at 1:10. The sample comes from a study of regulatory dendritic cells for organ transplantation. Regarding the study as a whole: Naive CD4+ and CD8+ repertoires were highly diverse; memory CD8+ was most oligoclonal. The most alloreactive TCR clonotypes were found in resting memory CD8+ cells.

The CDR3 covers 13 residues. The germline gives CDR1 GTSNPN, CDR2 SVGIG (reference sequence). V was clipped by 3 bases and J by 3 bases, with 12 bases between them. The receptor comes from a human donor in good health. Sequenced sample: naive CD4+ T cells from blood cultured with regulatory dendritic cells. Indicated subset: CD45RA+ naive T cells. V usage is TRBV30 and J usage is TRBJ2-7; D is unclear. CDR3 DNA: TGTGCCTGGAGCTTAATGACCCGCTACGAGCAGTACTTC. It yields the protein CAWSLMTRYEQYF. The full variable domain, in which reference TRBV30 and TRBJ2-7 provide the parts outside the CDR3, is SQTIHQWPATLVQPVGSPLSLECTVEGTSNPNLYWYRQAAGRGLQLLFYSVGIGQISSEVPQNLSASRPQDRQFILSSKKLLLSDSGFYLCAWSLMTRYEQYFGPGTRLTVT.